What follows are 26 T cell receptor beta chains derived from one specimen sequenced in a study of T cells in Graves' hyperthyroidism and ophthalmopathy. Amplified TCR beta CDR3 regions derived from RNA transcripts. During a first-round RT-PCR of the TCR CDR3, the HTBI primer set was used. TCRdb re-derived calls from the multiplex PCR reads in MiXCR, one entry per CDR3 protein. The data hold hundreds of thousands of distinct CDR3 sequences, with less than 15% observed a single time. Sequenced: blood. The receptors originated from a woman aged 18 to 35 with Graves' hyperthyroidism.

This clonotype has a count of ten or more. The CDR3 here is CASSYGTGDPYEQYF. The CDR3 region has the DNA TGTGCCAGCAGTTACGGGACAGGGGACCCCTACGAGCAGTACTTC. The J gene is TRBJ2-7, the V gene TRBV6-2 or TRBV6-3; 10 bases match TRBD1. CDR1 is MNHEY, CDR2 SVGEGT, per germline. The CDR3 covers 15 residues. V lost 2 bases to trimming and J lost 2 bases; unmatched junction nucleotides: 3.

The chain links TRBV29-1 to TRBJ2-1; the match to TRBD1 covers 9 bases. This CDR3 is 14 amino acids long. The J segment lost 6 bases and the V segment lost 6 bases, leaving 9 bases of the junction unmatched. CDR1 is SQVTM and CDR2 is ANQGSEA in the germline V gene. The CDR3 loop reads CSVTGTGWVNEQFF. Written as DNA, the CDR3 is TGCAGCGTCACCGGGACAGGGTGGGTCAATGAGCAGTTCTTC.

This clonotype was picked up many times. The chain links TRBV19 to TRBJ1-5, with D possibly TRBD1 on 5 matching bases. The CDR3 consists of 15 residues. Germline CDR1 and CDR2: LNHDA and SQIVND (reference sequence). The V and J ends lost 0 bases and 3 bases respectively, with 9 bases between them. CDR3 protein: CASSIEGDPNQPQHF. In DNA, the CDR3 is TGTGCCAGTAGTATAGAAGGGGACCCCAATCAGCCCCAGCATTTT.

This clonotype was counted between two and nine times. This chain connects TRBV28 to TRBJ1-5; D ambiguous. Germline V gene sequence: CDR1 MDHEN, CDR2 SYDVKM. This CDR3 comprises 15 residues. Trimming pared 4 bases from V and 7 bases from J, leaving 17 bases between. CDR3 region: CASSSPEGGAQPQHF. CDR3 sequence (DNA): TGTGCCAGCAGTTCCCCGGAAGGAGGTGCCCAGCCCCAGCATTTT.

The CDR3 here is CASSGGSGRTYF. Here the CDR3 DNA reads TGTGCCAGCAGCGGCGGAAGCGGGAGGACGTACTTC. This chain uses TRBV7-9 with TRBJ2-5; 9 bases map to TRBD2. V lost 5 bases and J lost 13; bases outside the gene matches: 8. Looked up from germline, CDR1 is SEHNR and CDR2 is FQNEAQ (reference sequence). The CDR3 is made up of 12 amino acids. Looking up the rest from reference TRBV7-9 and TRBJ2-5 gives the full variable domain: DTGVSQNPRHKITKRGQNVTFRCDPISEHNRLYWYRQTLGQGPEFLTYFQNEAQLEKSRLLSDRFSAERPKGSFSTLEIQRTEQGDSAMYLCASSGGSGRTYFGPGTRLLVL.

V and J are TRBV6-1 and TRBJ1-3, with no clear D. V lost 6 bases to trimming and J lost 0 bases, with 12 bases between them. Looked up from germline, CDR1 is MNHNS and CDR2 is SASEGT. The CDR3 sequence is 15 residues long. The CDR3 bases are TGTGCCAGCAGGACTAATCTGCGCTCTGGAAACACCATATATTTT. It encodes CASRTNLRSGNTIYF.

This clonotype was picked up many times. Here the CDR3 reads CAISRQLGSNTEAFF. CDR3 sequence (DNA): TGTGCCATCTCCCGACAGTTAGGGTCGAACACTGAAGCTTTCTTT. This sequence joins TRBV10-3 and TRBJ1-1; TRBD1 is a possible D gene (5 bases). V was cut by 8 bases and J by 1 base, with 17 bases left in between. The CDR3 totals 15 residues. CDR1 is ENHRY, CDR2 SYGVKD, per germline.

There are a few counts of this clonotype. The chain combines TRBV27 with TRBJ1-1; the D gene is possibly TRBD1 (6 bases). The V gene's germline CDR1 is MNHEY and CDR2 SMNVEV (reference sequence). The CDR3 loop spans 14 amino acids. The germline V and J ends were trimmed by 5 bases and 7 bases, with 17 bases remaining between them. The CDR3 DNA is TGTGCCAGCAGTCCGCCGACAGGAAATGTTGAAGCTTTCTTT. It translates to CASSPPTGNVEAFF.

In its sample, this clonotype was seen many times. V usage is TRBV28 and J usage is TRBJ2-7, with unresolved D. Per germline, CDR1 MDHEN and CDR2 SYDVKM. This CDR3 has 15 amino acids. Trimming took 0 bases from V and 7 from J, leaving 16 bases between them. CDR3 amino acids: CASSLWAEKVREQYF. The CDR3 DNA is TGTGCCAGCAGTTTATGGGCTGAGAAGGTGCGGGAGCAGTACTTC. Supplemented by reference TRBV28 and TRBJ2-7, the full variable domain reads DVKVTQSSRYLVKRTGEKVFLECVQDMDHENMFWYRQDPGLGLRLIYFSYDVKMKEKGDIPEGYSVSREKKERFSLILESASTNQTSMYLCASSLWAEKVREQYFGPGTRLTVT.

Many counts were recorded for this clonotype. This rearrangement joins TRBV30 to TRBJ2-1; D not resolved. The germline V gene encodes CDR1 GTSNPN and CDR2 SVGIG (reference sequence). The germline V and J ends were trimmed by 0 bases and 6 bases, with 9 bases remaining between them. The length of the CDR3 is 13 residues. Written as DNA, the CDR3 is TGTGCCTGGAGTGTAGGGTTGGCCAATGAGCAGTTCTTC. Translated: CAWSVGLANEQFF.

This clonotype was counted at least ten times. The V call is TRBV7-9, the J call TRBJ2-7; 9 bases map to TRBD1. In germline, CDR1 is SEHNR, CDR2 FQNEAQ (reference sequence). The CDR3 is 15 amino acids. Trimming cost V 4 bases and J 2 bases; bases outside gene matches: 6. CDR3 region: CASSSPDRGTYEQYF. CDR3 nucleotide sequence: TGTGCCAGCAGCTCTCCGGACAGGGGAACCTACGAGCAGTACTTC. The variable domain in full, with the rest retrieved from reference TRBV7-9 and TRBJ2-7, is DTGVSQNPRHKITKRGQNVTFRCDPISEHNRLYWYRQTLGQGPEFLTYFQNEAQLEKSRLLSDRFSAERPKGSFSTLEIQRTEQGDSAMYLCASSSPDRGTYEQYFGPGTRLTVT.

This clonotype was recorded many times. J is TRBJ2-1 and V is TRBV20-1, with D possibly matching TRBD2 (7 bases). This CDR3 region has 19 residues. Trimming took 5 bases from V and 0 from J, leaving 26 bases between them. Germline assignment: CDR1 DFQATT and CDR2 SNEGSKA (reference sequence). The CDR3 protein is CSAGAPGRGFGRSYNEQFF. CDR3 in DNA: TGCAGTGCTGGGGCCCCGGGGAGGGGGTTTGGCCGCTCCTACAATGAGCAGTTCTTC.

Points on this clonotype: This clone may be a read error of a much larger clone one base away. The genes are TRBV3-1 and TRBJ1-6, with D uncertain. The CDR3 runs 13 residues. Trimming cost V 0 bases and J 7 bases, with 4 bases left between them. Germline values: CDR1 LGHDT, CDR2 YNNKEL (reference sequence). The CDR3: CASSQERNSPLHF. The CDR3 DNA is TGTGCCAGCAGCCAAGAGCGCAATTCACCCCTCCACTTT. The full variable domain, rest sourced from reference TRBV3-1 and TRBJ1-6, is DTAVSQTPKYLVTQMGNDKSIKCEQNLGHDTMYWYKQDSKKFLKIMFSYNNKELIINETVPNRFSPKSPDKAHLNLHINSLELGDSAVYFCASSQERNSPLHFGNGTRLTVT.

V gene TRBV5-4 combines with J gene TRBJ2-7; 13 positions match TRBD2. Germline loops: CDR1 SGHNT, CDR2 YYREEE (reference sequence). With 5 bases clipped from V and 5 bases from J, the junction kept 4 bases outside the gene matches. The length of the CDR3 is 14 residues. The CDR3 bases are TGTGCCAGCAGGGGCGGGACTAGCGGGAACGAGCAGTACTTC. It encodes CASRGGTSGNEQYF.

This clonotype was counted ten times or more. V usage is TRBV29-1 and J usage is TRBJ1-2; 7 bases match TRBD1. The CDR3 has 15 amino acids. Per the germline V gene, CDR1 is SQVTM and CDR2 is ANQGSEA. The V and J ends lost 6 bases and 1 base, in that order; junction bases with no gene match: 11. CDR3 DNA: TGCAGCGTACAGGGTGACAGGGACCATAACTATGGCTACACCTTC. It is translated as CSVQGDRDHNYGYTF.

At least ten counts were recorded for this clonotype. The V call is TRBV28, the J call TRBJ2-1, with no clear D. Trimming stripped 6 bases from V and 4 bases from J, with 16 bases between. This CDR3 has 15 amino acids. CDR1 and CDR2 from the germline V gene are MDHEN and SYDVKM. This CDR3 is CASSSDDPWYNEQFF. The CDR3 nucleotides read TGTGCCAGCAGCTCTGACGACCCATGGTACAATGAGCAGTTCTTC.

This clonotype appeared many times. The rearrangement uses TRBV6-1 and TRBJ2-7; D ambiguous. Trimming shortened V by 7 bases and J by 5 bases, and 15 bases separated the two germline ends. This CDR3 has 13 residues. Germline lookup yields CDR1 MNHNS and CDR2 SASEGT. The CDR3 coding sequence is TGTGCCAGCACTACCTCTGGTCGCCACGAGCAGTACTTC. This codes for CASTTSGRHEQYF.

In its sample, this clonotype was seen a few times. The V call is TRBV28, the J call TRBJ2-7, with D possibly TRBD2 on 6 matching bases. V was trimmed by 6 bases and J by 3 bases, leaving 15 bases between them. In germline, CDR1 is MDHEN, CDR2 SYDVKM. The CDR3 contains 14 residues. CDR3 nucleotide sequence: TGTGCCAGCAGGGCGGGCGGGGCCGGCTACGAGCAGTACTTC. It yields the protein CASRAGGAGYEQYF.

This clonotype showed up many times. This chain connects TRBV20-1 to TRBJ2-7; the match to TRBD2 covers 9 bases. J gave up 4 bases and V 4 bases, and 11 bases lay outside the gene matches. This CDR3 is 15 amino acids long. Looked up from germline, CDR1 is DFQATT and CDR2 is SNEGSKA (reference sequence). For the CDR3, the DNA is TGCAGTGCTACCCACCTTAGCGGGAGAGAGTACGAGCAGTACTTC. It specifies CSATHLSGREYEQYF.

The chain uses TRBV10-1 and TRBJ2-3; no clear D gene. The CDR3 is made up of 13 amino acids. Germline CDR1 WNHNN, CDR2 SYGVQD (reference sequence). V shed 0 bases and J shed 4 bases, with 5 bases lying between them. DNA of the CDR3: TGCGCCAGCAGTGAGTCCATAGCAGATACGCAGTATTTT. As protein: CASSESIADTQYF.

V gene TRBV30 combines with J gene TRBJ2-4, with 12 bases fitting TRBD1. Trimming took 1 base from V and 7 from J; bases not matched to a gene: 5. Germline V CDR1 and CDR2: GTSNPN, SVGIG (reference sequence). The CDR3 loop spans 15 amino acids. The CDR3 region is CAWSGGTGGLNIQYF. CDR3 DNA sequence: TGTGCCTGGAGTGGGGGGACAGGGGGCTTGAACATTCAGTACTTC.

The V gene is TRBV20-1, the J gene TRBJ2-7, with a weak D call TRBD2 (5 bases). The CDR3 is made up of 10 amino acids. V lost 6 bases, J lost 9 bases, and 12 bases lay in between. CDR1 is DFQATT and CDR2 is SNEGSKA in the germline V gene (reference sequence). The CDR3 is CSATRDWQYF. DNA for the CDR3: TGCAGTGCCACTAGAGATTGGCAGTACTTC.

This clonotype has ten or more counts. This chain uses TRBV18 with TRBJ2-1; TRBD2 matches 12 bases. V shed 3 bases and J 7 bases; nucleotides not matched to a gene: 1. The germline CDR1 and CDR2 sequences are KGHSH and LQKENI. This CDR3 is built from 14 residues. CDR3 in amino acids: CASSPTSGGNEQFF. CDR3 nucleotide sequence: TGTGCCAGCTCACCTACTAGCGGGGGGAATGAGCAGTTCTTC.

The rearrangement links TRBV28 to TRBJ1-1, with 8 bases lining up with TRBD1. V was pared by 2 bases and J by 10 bases, with 6 bases of the junction left unmatched. The germline gives CDR1 MDHEN, CDR2 SYDVKM. The CDR3 has 13 amino acids. The CDR3 sequence: CASSLGGDRGAFF. The CDR3 DNA reads TGTGCCAGCAGTTTAGGGGGAGACAGGGGAGCTTTCTTT. Based on the CDR3 plus reference TRBV28 and TRBJ1-1, the full variable domain is DVKVTQSSRYLVKRTGEKVFLECVQDMDHENMFWYRQDPGLGLRLIYFSYDVKMKEKGDIPEGYSVSREKKERFSLILESASTNQTSMYLCASSLGGDRGAFFGQGTRLTVV.

This clonotype was counted at least ten times. The chain has TRBV3-1 and TRBJ2-7; the D is unclear. Germline-derived CDR1 and CDR2 are LGHDT and YNNKEL (reference sequence). V lost 1 base and J 4 bases, leaving 17 bases between the germline ends. CDR3 size: 16 residues. The CDR3 reads CASSQGPPGSGYEQYF. In DNA, the CDR3 is TGTGCCAGCAGCCAAGGCCCCCCCGGTTCTGGTTACGAGCAGTACTTC.

The J gene is TRBJ2-7, the V gene TRBV7-3, with D uncertain. The CDR3 runs 16 residues. V was trimmed by 1 base and J by 4 bases, leaving 17 bases between them. In germline, CDR1 is SGHTA, CDR2 FQGTGA. The CDR3 coding sequence is TGTGCCAGCAGCTTAAATTCCCCCCCGACGATATACGAGCAGTACTTC. The encoded protein is CASSLNSPPTIYEQYF.